These 17 T cell receptor beta chains share one sample of origin, sequenced in a study of CD8 T cells in ankylosing spondylitis. MiXCR, applied by TCRdb to the 5' RACE reads, yields one record per CDR3 protein. The sample holds some 87,000 distinct CDR3 sequences, just under 9% seen once. Sequencing input: blood, either unsorted or a sorted T cell fraction (not recorded which). The receptors here all came from a male donor with ankylosing spondylitis or in good health (not recorded which).

Ten or more counts support this clonotype. The V gene is TRBV6-1, the J gene TRBJ1-5; D is ambiguous. This CDR3 has 15 residues. Germline CDR1 reads MNHNS; CDR2 reads SASEGT. The V and J ends lost 6 bases and 1 base respectively, with 13 bases between them. Here the CDR3 reads CASSLDEVSNQPQHF. In nucleotides, the CDR3 is TGTGCCAGCAGCCTTGACGAGGTGAGCAATCAGCCCCAGCATTTT.

The sample holds many counts of this clonotype. This chain links TRBV5-3 with TRBJ2-5; TRBD2 might be the D (5 bases). TRBV5-3 is known as an ORF, though its function is uncertain. This CDR3 region has 14 residues. Trimming stripped 2 bases from V and 1 base from J, with 9 bases between. The CDR3 region is CARSFLDFQETQYF. The CDR3, as DNA: TGTGCCAGAAGCTTTTTGGACTTCCAAGAGACCCAGTACTTC.

This clonotype has at least ten counts. DNA for the CDR3: TGTGCCAGCAGCCCGCCTTCCCAGGGTATTAACGGGGAGCTGTTTTTT. Amino acids: CASSPPSQGINGELFF. The genes are TRBV7-9 and TRBJ2-2; D may be TRBD1 (5 bases). There are 16 residues in the CDR3. Germline loops: CDR1 SEHNR, CDR2 FQNEAQ (reference sequence). The ends were cut back, 5 bases at V and 7 bases at J, with 20 bases in the middle.

This clonotype was counted ten times or more. J is TRBJ2-1 and V is TRBV5-1; 7 bases agree with TRBD2. The trim removed 4 bases at V and 6 bases at J, leaving 4 bases unmatched. Germline assignment: CDR1 SGHRS and CDR2 YFSETQ. There are 13 residues in the CDR3. The CDR3 reads CASSREAPNEQFF. CDR3 bases: TGCGCCAGCAGCCGGGAGGCGCCCAATGAGCAGTTCTTC.

This clonotype was seen ten or more times. The rearrangement links TRBV20-1 to TRBJ2-5; 8 bases are shared with TRBD1. Germline V gene data show CDR1 as DFQATT and CDR2 as SNEGSKA (reference sequence). V dropped 5 bases and J dropped 5; count of bases not matched to a gene: 4. This CDR3 has 12 residues. In nucleotides, the CDR3 is TGCAGTGCTTACAGACAGGGGGAGACCCAGTACTTC. This sequence encodes CSAYRQGETQYF.

This clonotype showed up many times. This sequence joins TRBV15 and TRBJ2-3, with 10 bases identical to TRBD2. Germline V CDR1 and CDR2: LNHNV, YYDKDF (reference sequence). V gave up 4 bases and J gave up 4 bases; unmatched junction bases: 8. This CDR3 is 16 amino acids long. CDR3 amino acids: CATSTGTSVSADTQYF. DNA for the CDR3: TGTGCCACCAGCACCGGGACTAGCGTTAGTGCAGATACGCAGTATTTT.

This clonotype was observed a few times. J is TRBJ2-7 and V is TRBV6-5; TRBD1 agrees at 7 bases. Per the germline V gene, CDR1 is MNHEY and CDR2 is SVGAGI. The CDR3 runs to 14 residues. V lost 0 bases, J lost 6 bases, and 5 bases stayed unmatched. The CDR3 coding sequence is TGTGCCAGCAGTTACTCGACAGGGTCTGGCGAGCAGTACTTC. Its protein product is CASSYSTGSGEQYF.

This clonotype appeared many times. This rearrangement joins TRBV20-1 to TRBJ1-4; D ambiguous. The CDR3 covers 13 residues. Per the germline V gene, CDR1 is DFQATT and CDR2 is SNEGSKA (reference sequence). V shed 0 bases and J shed 8 bases, with 10 bases lying between them. CDR3: CSAREAVTEKLFF. The CDR3 DNA reads TGCAGTGCTAGAGAGGCTGTTACGGAAAAACTGTTTTTT.

This clonotype was seen at least ten times. This chain joins TRBV6-5 and TRBJ2-7, with 10 bases identical to TRBD1. CDR1 MNHEY and CDR2 SVGAGI come from the germline V gene. V lost 2 bases and J lost 0; bases outside the gene matches: 1. The CDR3 sequence is 15 residues long. This chain's CDR3 is CASSYGQGGSYEQYF. CDR3 bases: TGTGCCAGCAGTTACGGACAGGGGGGCTCCTACGAGCAGTACTTC.

This clonotype was seen repeatedly, ten times or more. The V gene is TRBV7-2, the J gene TRBJ2-3; 8 nucleotides match TRBD2. The length of the CDR3 is 15 residues. Per germline, CDR1 SGHTA and CDR2 FQGNSA. V trimming: 5 bases; J trimming: 7 bases; junction bases outside the gene matches: 11. CDR3 region: CASSIGGVLSNTQYF. The CDR3 nucleotides are TGTGCCAGCAGCATCGGGGGGGTCCTGTCCAATACGCAGTATTTT. Complete variable domain (other parts from reference TRBV7-2 and TRBJ2-3): GAGVSQSPSNKVTEKGKDVELRCDPISGHTALYWYRQSLGQGLEFLIYFQGNSAPDKSGLPSDRFSAERTGGSVSTLTIQRTQQEDSAVYLCASSIGGVLSNTQYFGPGTRLTVL.

This clonotype was recorded at least ten times. The chain is built from TRBV11-2 and TRBJ1-1; D is uncertain. This CDR3 is 14 amino acids long. V was pared by 5 bases and J by 4 bases, with 14 bases between. Germline values: CDR1 SGHAT, CDR2 FQNNGV. DNA of the CDR3: TGTGCCAGCAGCCCCTCACCGGGGATCACTGAAGCTTTCTTT. Amino acids: CASSPSPGITEAFF.

This clonotype has a count of ten or more. This chain connects TRBV15 to TRBJ2-2; D ambiguous. The CDR3 consists of 14 residues. Germline V gives CDR1 LNHNV, CDR2 YYDKDF (reference sequence). The V and J ends lost 1 base and 6 bases respectively, with 9 bases between them. CDR3 bases: TGTGCCACCAGCAGAGGGGTGTTCGCCGGGGAGCTGTTTTTT. This gives the protein CATSRGVFAGELFF. The variable domain in full, with the rest retrieved from reference TRBV15 and TRBJ2-2, is DAMVIQNPRYQVTQFGKPVTLSCSQTLNHNVMYWYQQKSSQAPKLLFHYYDKDFNNEADTPDNFQSRRPNTSFCFLDIRSPGLGDTAMYLCATSRGVFAGELFFGEGSRLTVL.

This clonotype occurred a few times. A much more abundant neighbour one base away suggests this may be a read error. The chain has TRBV11-2 and TRBJ2-5; TRBD2 might be the D (5 bases). The CDR3 has 15 amino acids. V lost 2 bases to trimming and J lost 2 bases, with 12 bases between them. Germline-derived CDR1 and CDR2 are SGHAT and FQNNGV. The CDR3 protein is CASSLNDYAQETQYF. CDR3 bases: TGTGCCAGCAGCTTAAATGACTATGCTCAAGAGACCCAGTACTTC. Full variable domain (outside the CDR3, taken from reference TRBV11-2 and TRBJ2-5): EAGVAQSPRYKIIEKRQSVAFWCNPISGHATLYWYQQILGQGPKLLIQFQNNGVVDDSQLPKDRFSAERLKGVDSTLKIQPAKLEDSAVYLCASSLNDYAQETQYFGPGTRLLVL.

This clonotype turned up a few times. This chain uses TRBV6-1 with TRBJ2-2, with D possibly matching TRBD2 (7 bases). Germline lookup yields CDR1 MNHNS and CDR2 SASEGT. The CDR3 runs 15 residues. V was pared by 6 bases and J by 2 bases, with 13 bases between. As DNA, the CDR3 is TGTGCCAGCAGAGGCGGGGGCCTTAACACCGGGGAGCTGTTTTTT. This sequence encodes CASRGGGLNTGELFF.

Points on this clonotype: A much larger clone differs from this one at a single base, so this may be a read error. The chain is built from TRBV10-3 and TRBJ2-7, with a weak D call TRBD1 (5 bases). The CDR3 spans 13 residues. The V gene's germline CDR1 is ENHRY and CDR2 SYGVKD. The CDR3 loop is CATSAQGSYEQYF. The CDR3 nucleotides are TGTGCCACCAGTGCCCAGGGTTCCTACGAGCAGTACTTC.

This clonotype came up many times. The chain couples TRBV20-1 to TRBJ2-1; D not resolved. The CDR3 loop spans 15 amino acids. The germline V and J ends were trimmed by 3 bases and 8 bases, with 20 bases remaining between them. The germline CDR1 and CDR2 sequences are DFQATT and SNEGSKA (reference sequence). CDR3: CSASVVETQWYEQFF. DNA for the CDR3: TGCAGTGCTAGCGTAGTCGAGACACAATGGTATGAGCAGTTCTTC.

In its sample, this clonotype was seen many times. Here the CDR3 reads CASSTDGVSGYTF. CDR3 sequence (DNA): TGCGCCAGCAGCACAGATGGCGTGTCTGGCTACACCTTC. The J gene is TRBJ1-2, the V gene TRBV5-1; D remains unclear. The CDR3 consists of 13 residues. V lost 4 bases and J 7 bases, leaving 14 bases between the germline ends. Per germline, CDR1 SGHRS and CDR2 YFSETQ.